Each of the 19 T cell receptor beta chains below was sequenced from the same sample in a study of blood T cell repertoires in COVID-19. Generated by immunoSEQ multiplex PCR, the TCRdb table keeps only in-frame clones and is missing some. This sample has approximately 180,000 clones, with roughly 88% found just once. The material sequenced was peripheral blood. The source is a man aged 55-75 years with acute or convalescent COVID-19.

CDR3 sequence (DNA): TGCGCCAGCAGCTTAACCCAGGGTACCAGCGGGAGGAATGAGCAGTTCTTC. Encoded protein: CASSLTQGTSGRNEQFF. V and J are TRBV5-1 and TRBJ2-1, with 9 bases matching TRBD2. The CDR3 length is 17 residues. Germline trimming cut 2 bases from V and 7 bases from J; bases unmatched to any gene: 13. Germline values: CDR1 SGHRS, CDR2 YFSETQ. The whole variable domain, filled in from reference TRBV5-1 and TRBJ2-1, reads KAGVTQTPRYLIKTRGQQVTLSCSPISGHRSVSWYQQTPGQGLQFLFEYFSETQRNKGNFPGRFSGRQFSNSRSEMNVSTLELGDSALYLCASSLTQGTSGRNEQFFGPGTRLTVL.

This clone was detected only once. The chain recombines TRBV3-1 (or the pseudogene TRBV3-2) with TRBJ2-2, with D possibly being TRBD1 (6 bases). The CDR3 is 14 amino acids. Looked up from germline, CDR1 is LGHDT and CDR2 is YNNKEL (reference sequence). With 1 base removed from V and 6 bases from J, the gap between germline ends came to 9 bases. The CDR3 DNA sequence: TGTGCCAGCAGCCAAGCACAGGGCGCCGGGGAGCTGTTTTTT. Protein product: CASSQAQGAGELFF.

The J gene is TRBJ2-1, the V gene TRBV5-5; D not certain. Germline V gene data show CDR1 as SGHKS and CDR2 as YYEKEE (reference sequence). The V gene lost 1 base and the J gene lost 0 bases, with 5 bases spanning the gap. The CDR3 extends over 14 amino acids. For the CDR3, the DNA is TGTGCCAGCAGCTTGCTCTCCTCCTACAATGAGCAGTTCTTC. Translation: CASSLLSSYNEQFF.

This chain connects TRBV6-1 to TRBJ2-1; 7 bases are shared with TRBD2. The V gene's germline CDR1 is MNHNS and CDR2 SASEGT. This CDR3 contains 15 residues. V was clipped by 2 bases and J by 6 bases; unmatched bases: 7. CDR3 DNA sequence: TGTGCCAGCAGTGAATGGGGGGGGTCTTTCAATGAGCAGTTCTTC. This encodes CASSEWGGSFNEQFF.

The chain has TRBV7-9 and TRBJ2-1; D is uncertain. The CDR3 consists of 12 residues. Per germline, CDR1 SEHNR and CDR2 FQNEAQ (reference sequence). V was clipped by 2 bases and J by 6 bases, with 5 bases between them. The CDR3 coding sequence is TGTGCCAGCAGCTTACCCAGCAATGAGCAGTTCTTC. Encoded protein: CASSLPSNEQFF.

The J gene is TRBJ2-1, the V gene TRBV4-3; D is perhaps TRBD1 (5 bases). CDR1 is LGHNA, CDR2 YSLEER, per germline. This CDR3 spans 15 amino acids. The germline V and J ends were trimmed by 0 bases and 6 bases, with 12 bases remaining between them. CDR3 region: CASSQDGARGNEQFF. The DNA for the CDR3 is TGCGCCAGCAGCCAAGACGGAGCTAGGGGCAATGAGCAGTTCTTC.

This clone was seen once. V and J are TRBV25-1 and TRBJ1-2; D remains ambiguous. Germline V gene sequence: CDR1 MGHDK, CDR2 SYGVNS. This CDR3 region has 12 residues. Deletions cut 0 bases from V and 8 bases from J, with 7 bases between. For the CDR3, the DNA is TGTGCCAGCAGTGAATACCCCCGGGGCTACACCTTC. Residues: CASSEYPRGYTF.

V is TRBV7-8 and J is TRBJ2-7; the D gene is possibly TRBD1 (6 bases). The CDR3 has 13 amino acids. V was clipped by 3 bases and J by 4 bases, with 10 bases between them. Per germline, CDR1 SGHVS and CDR2 FQNEAQ. The CDR3, as DNA: TGTGCCAGCAGCTTGACAGGCAAGTACGAGCAGTACTTC. Translation: CASSLTGKYEQYF.

V usage is TRBV18 and J usage is TRBJ2-7; D is ambiguous. Trimming took off 3 bases at V and 6 bases at J, with 15 bases between the two ends. The CDR3 contains 14 residues. Germline loops: CDR1 KGHSH, CDR2 LQKENI. CDR3 amino acids: CASSPYSRSPEQYF. CDR3 nucleotide sequence: TGTGCCAGCTCACCTTACAGCCGCTCTCCCGAGCAGTACTTC.

The V call is TRBV28, the J call TRBJ2-7; perhaps TRBD1 as D (6 bases). CDR3 length: 17 amino acids. Germline V gene sequence: CDR1 MDHEN, CDR2 SYDVKM. Trimming removed 1 base at V and 0 bases at J, with 16 bases between. The CDR3 spells CASSLSPLDRYSYEQYF. The CDR3 region has the DNA TGTGCCAGCAGTTTATCCCCCCTCGACAGGTACTCCTACGAGCAGTACTTC. Filled out from reference TRBV28 and TRBJ2-7, the complete variable domain reads DVKVTQSSRYLVKRTGEKVFLECVQDMDHENMFWYRQDPGLGLRLIYFSYDVKMKEKGDIPEGYSVSREKKERFSLILESASTNQTSMYLCASSLSPLDRYSYEQYFGPGTRLTVT.

In this sample, this clone turned up once. The chain carries TRBV7-9 and TRBJ2-5; 9 bases match TRBD2. The CDR3 is 13 residues long. The germline V gene has CDR1 SEHNR and CDR2 FQNEAQ (reference sequence). V trimming: 5 bases; J trimming: 4 bases; junction bases outside the gene matches: 2. CDR3 region: CASSVSGGETQYF. The CDR3, as DNA: TGTGCCAGCAGCGTTAGCGGGGGAGAGACCCAGTACTTC.

CDR3 nucleotide sequence: TGTGCCAGCAGCTTAGCCAGCGGATCCTTAAACTCCTACAATGAGCAGTTCTTC. Translation: CASSLASGSLNSYNEQFF. V is TRBV7-9 and J is TRBJ2-1; weak D call: TRBD2 (5 bases). The V end lost 0 bases, the J end lost 0 bases, and 15 bases lay between the germline ends. The CDR3 totals 18 residues. Germline V CDR1 and CDR2: SEHNR, FQNEAQ (reference sequence).

V is TRBV6-5 and J is TRBJ2-7; 10 positions match TRBD1. Germline V gene lookup returns CDR1 MNHEY and CDR2 SVGAGI. Unmatched junction bases numbered 7, after V lost 6 bases and J lost 5 bases. This CDR3 has 14 amino acids. The CDR3 spells CASRGWTGGDEQYF. The CDR3 DNA reads as TGTGCCAGCAGGGGTTGGACAGGGGGTGACGAGCAGTACTTC.

The chain has TRBV9 and TRBJ2-1; TRBD1 matches at 9 bases. Germline lookup yields CDR1 SGDLS and CDR2 YYNGEE. With 0 bases clipped from V and 4 bases from J, the junction kept 11 bases outside the gene matches. The CDR3 has 18 amino acids. The CDR3 DNA reads TGTGCCAGCAGCGTAGCTACTTGGGGACAGGGAGATTACAATGAGCAGTTCTTC. Amino acid sequence: CASSVATWGQGDYNEQFF.

The rearrangement links TRBV18 to TRBJ2-5; TRBD2 agrees at 12 bases. After removal of 5 bases from V and 5 bases from J, the junction contained 9 bases not matched to a gene. This CDR3 is 16 amino acids long. Germline CDR1 KGHSH, CDR2 LQKENI. The CDR3 nucleotides read TGTGCCAGCTCAAGCCTTCTAGCGGGAGGGCAGGAGACCCAGTACTTC. Its translation: CASSSLLAGGQETQYF.

Note on this clone: Other DNA sequences in the same sample also yield this CDR3. The CDR3 reads CASSVGVGGNTEAFF. CDR3 in DNA: TGTGCCAGCAGCGTAGGGGTAGGGGGAAACACTGAAGCTTTCTTT. J is TRBJ1-1 and V is TRBV9, with D perhaps matching TRBD1 (6 bases). The CDR3 is 15 amino acids. Germline V gives CDR1 SGDLS, CDR2 YYNGEE. Deletions cut 0 bases from V and 2 bases from J, with 11 bases between.

V is TRBV7-3 and J is TRBJ2-2, with TRBD2 matching over 11 bases. Germline assignment: CDR1 SGHTA and CDR2 FQGTGA. Trimming removed 3 bases from V and 4 bases from J; junction bases left unmatched: 10. The CDR3 is 18 residues long. The CDR3 nucleotides are TGTGCCAGCAGCTTCCGGACAGGGACTAGCGGATCCACCGGGGAGCTGTTTTTT. Translated: CASSFRTGTSGSTGELFF.

This chain joins TRBV5-6 and TRBJ1-4, with 9 nucleotides matching TRBD1. Germline V gene lookup returns CDR1 SGHDT and CDR2 YYEEEE. There are 15 residues in the CDR3. Losses at the gene ends were 3 bases for V and 7 bases for J; bases not matched to a gene: 7. The CDR3 DNA reads TGTGCCAGCAGCTCGGGACAGGGACTTGGTGAAAAACTGTTTTTT. Translating gives CASSSGQGLGEKLFF.

This clone occurred once. The chain combines TRBV12-5 with TRBJ2-5, with a weak D call TRBD1 (5 bases). Trimming pared 6 bases from V and 5 bases from J, leaving 28 bases between. The V gene's germline CDR1 is LGHNT and CDR2 FRNRAP. This CDR3 spans 18 amino acids. This chain's CDR3 is CASGDSYQNSYPSETQYF. The CDR3 DNA sequence: TGTGCTAGTGGAGACAGTTACCAAAACTCATATCCCAGTGAGACCCAGTACTTC.